This TCR beta chain was captured by sequencing in a study of shared clonotypes between healthy human individuals. Whole-study findings and limits: Unshared clonotypes carried lower generation probabilities than those common to all four donors.

In regard to this clone: Its cognate antigen is unknown.

The CDR3 is 15 residues long. J was trimmed by 1 base and V by 2 bases; bases with no gene match: 5. CDR1 and CDR2 from the germline V gene are SGHNT and YYREEE (reference sequence). Authors' methods: ImmunoSEQ junction-only sequences lacked quality scores, so their filtering differed. Some clones are missing from TCRdb's copy, which holds only in-frame ones; the method was immunoSEQ multiplex PCR. That table gives V, J and clone size, and the DNA gave D and trimming. This sample has over 850,000 clones, with about 84% found just once. The chain couples TRBV5-4 to TRBJ1-2; 7 bases fit TRBD1. The origin of this receptor is a man between 18 and 29 years old in good health. Some clones in this sample may be carry-over from other donors' samples. The sequencing input was memory CD4+ T cells from PBMCs. Subset noted: CD45RA-negative fraction. This CDR3 reads CASSFPQGLNYGYTF. The CDR3 DNA is TGTGCCAGCAGCTTCCCACAGGGGCTTAACTATGGCTACACCTTC.